This TCR beta chain was recorded in a study of HIV-infected patients and healthy controls. The study, taken as a whole, reports: Eight alpha and eight beta V genes differed significantly in mean usage between HIV-infected patients and controls.

This clonotype was seen more than once but under ten times. The antigen remains unidentified. Whole blood was used without fractionation, so all unsorted peripheral T cells were included. cDNA was made from 400 to 500 ng RNA using alpha and beta constant primers. Each of the alpha and beta chains got its own library through chain-specific third strand synthesis with indices. TCRdb recomputed calls from the 5' RACE reads with MiXCR, one row per CDR3 protein. The sample yields about 16,000 distinct CDR3 sequences, 9.4% seen once. Germline CDR1 and CDR2: LNHDA and SQIVND (reference sequence). V lost 3 bases to trimming and J lost 1 base; unmatched junction nucleotides: 5. The CDR3 covers 15 residues.

V and J are TRBV19 and TRBJ1-1, with 7 nucleotides matching TRBD1. This receptor was obtained from an adult in good health. Sequenced input: blood. The CDR3 loop reads CASSIYRGGNTEAFF. The CDR3 nucleotides are TGTGCCAGTAGTATCTACAGGGGCGGGAACACTGAAGCTTTCTTT.